Below, one T cell receptor beta chain is given with its context. There is no known antigen for this receptor. The record has no base qualities; no much larger clone is one base away. These data are taken from a study of CD8+CD57+ T cells in acquired aplastic anemia (dated by TCRdb to 2017 to 2018). Study-level background: A mean of approximately 3 ug of DNA, ranging from roughly 0.19 to 27.4 ug, was extracted from sorted CD4+ and CD8+ cells. A CD8+CD57+ expansion meant a frequency higher than the mean frequency seen in healthy subjects. Study-wide findings and limitations: Twenty-nine CD8+ CDR3 sequences were shared between patients and controls but appeared highly expressed in patients and within their immunodominant clones. No significant difference in CD8+ Simpson's diversity was found between patients and healthy controls (P=0.060).

Genomic DNA was used as template for profiling of TCR beta VDJ combinations and CDR3 sequences. An Illumina HiSeq 2000 was used for TCR repertoire sequencing. In the authors' own workflow: TRBV/TRBJ rearrangement plots, CDR3 size and DJ length profiles, and Simpson's diversity index were used to evaluate the repertoires. The most abundant DNA sequence in the deep sequencing data was defined as the immunodominant clone. CDR3 amino acid sequences were screened for sharing across subjects and compared with published repertoires and the VDJdb database. The public reads were reanalyzed by TCRdb: fastp trimming at Q25, MiXCR alignment, in-frame beta chains only. Rows merge per CDR3 protein into single entries with the most common DNA and genes. V and J calls and clone size were set by TCRdb, not the authors. This sample gives approximately 80,000 distinct CDR3 sequences in total; roughly two thirds of them show up just once. The leading ten clones occupy 80% to 90% of the sample.

Expansion of CD8+CD57+ cells had been shown by flow cytometry in the patients chosen for sequencing. Severe acquired aplastic anemia was diagnosed in all patients according to International Study of Aplastic Anemia and Agranulocytosis and Camitta criteria. At the time blood was sampled, none of the patients had received any therapy. TCR repertoires of sorted CD4+ and CD8+ blood T cells from severe aplastic anemia patients and healthy subjects were deep-sequenced in the study. Patients were enrolled under clinicaltrials.gov protocols 00001620, 01623167, 00001397, 00071045, 00081523 and 00961064 in the USA. Ficoll-Paque density gradient centrifugation was used to isolate peripheral blood mononuclear cells. CD4+ and CD8+ T cells were sorted by FACS or magnetic beads before DNA extraction. The CDR1 and CDR2 encoded by the germline V gene are SNHLY and FYNNEI. There are 9 amino acids in the CDR3, from cysteine to phenylalanine inclusive. Just CDR3 DNA is preserved here, 27 bases in frame from base 1. Trimming takes 6 bases from V and 9 bases from J, and the germline ends sit 3 bases apart.

Material for sequencing was sorted CD4+, CD8+, or CD8+CD57+ T cells (not recorded which) from PBMCs. Recombination linked TRBV2 to TRBJ2-1, with no reliable assignment of the D segment. The TCR was taken from a human donor with aplastic anemia. The sequenced DNA: TGTGCCAGCAGGGCTGAGCAGTTCTTC. It translates as CASRAEQFF. Here the CDR3 is joined to the reference TRBV2 and TRBJ2-1 genes, and the full variable domain is: EPEVTQTPSHQVTQMGQEVILRCVPISNHLYFYWYRQILGQKVEFLVSFYNNEISEKSEIFDDQFSVERPDGSNFTLKIRSTKLEDSAMYFCASRAEQFFGPGTRLTVL.